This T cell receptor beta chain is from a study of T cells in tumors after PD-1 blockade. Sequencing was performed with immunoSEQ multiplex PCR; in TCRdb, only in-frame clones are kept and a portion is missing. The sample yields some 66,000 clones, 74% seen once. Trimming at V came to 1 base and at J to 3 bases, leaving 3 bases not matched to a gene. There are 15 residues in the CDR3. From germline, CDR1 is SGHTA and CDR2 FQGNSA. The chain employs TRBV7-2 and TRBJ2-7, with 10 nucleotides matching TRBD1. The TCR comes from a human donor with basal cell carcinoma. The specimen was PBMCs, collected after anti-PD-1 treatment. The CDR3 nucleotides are TGTGCCAGCAGCTTAGAGACAGGGGGCAACTACGAGCAGTACTTC. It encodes CASSLETGGNYEQYF.